One and the same sample provided the 20 T cell receptor beta chains below, sequenced in a study of a mutant IDH1 vaccine in newly diagnosed glioma (dated by TCRdb to the early 2020s). In the paper's terms, the time point label means: baseline, week 1 (first vaccination visit). The treatment or condition label, as the study defines it: pre-vaccination baseline after standard-of-care therapy. To prepare the library, the immunoSEQ multiplex PCR assay was applied. The table comes from immuneACCESS by way of TCRdb, which keeps in-frame sequences with V and J called. Part of the clones is missing from these tables; in studies checked, under half for an unresolved V gene and the rest for unknown reasons. The sample table records about 100,000 clones; about 82% of these occur just once. The ten largest clones represent 6% to 8% of the sample. The input for sequencing was PBMCs, taken from a glioma patient treated with radiotherapy, temozolomide or both. The receptors come from a man in his forties with glioma.

Concerning this clone: Germline and junction disagree at one end, which may indicate a read error. V usage is TRBV11-2 and J usage is TRBJ1-4, with D possibly being TRBD1 (5 bases). The CDR3 loop spans 15 amino acids. CDR1 and CDR2 from the germline V gene are SGHAT and FQNNGV. CDR3 in DNA: TGTGTCAGCAGCTTAGTCGGCAGGGAAGAAGAAAAACTGTTTTTT. Protein: CVSSLVGREEEKLFF.

V usage is TRBV25-1 and J usage is TRBJ2-1; 8 bases fit TRBD2. Germline loops: CDR1 MGHDK, CDR2 SYGVNS. CDR3 length: 15 amino acids. With V trimmed by 3 bases and J by 12 bases, 13 bases remained unmatched. This CDR3 reads CASSESSGYSQGQFF. The CDR3 DNA is TGTGCCAGCAGTGAGTCTAGCGGGTACTCTCAAGGGCAGTTCTTC.

The chain links TRBV23-1 to TRBJ2-7, with D unresolved. TRBV23-1 falls under the ORF class, with uncertain function. V gave up 1 base and J gave up 0 bases, with 7 bases separating them. This CDR3 is built from 14 residues. Here the CDR3 DNA reads TGCGCCAGCAGTCAATTGAACAGCTCCTACGAGCAGTACTTC. It translates to CASSQLNSSYEQYF.

J is TRBJ1-2 and V is TRBV6-5; weak D call: TRBD1 (6 bases). The CDR3 has 13 amino acids. CDR1 and CDR2 from the germline V gene are MNHEY and SVGAGI. The V and J ends lost 2 bases and 8 bases respectively, with 12 bases between them. The CDR3 here is CASSYEPGDGYTF. CDR3 sequence (DNA): TGTGCCAGCAGTTACGAGCCAGGGGACGGCTACACCTTC.

This sequence joins TRBV7-2 and TRBJ2-5, with TRBD2 matching over 7 bases. The DNA end is more similar to TRBJ2-7, so the J call may be wrong. CDR1 is SGHTA, CDR2 FQGNSA, per germline. CDR3 length equals 13 residues. CDR3 amino acids: CASSRSGLGEQYF. CDR3 in DNA: TGTGCCAGCAGCCGTAGCGGGCTTGGCGAGCAGTACTTC.

The V and J genes are TRBV5-6 and TRBJ2-7; weak D call: TRBD1 (6 bases). Trimming left V 5 bases short and J 2 bases short, with 17 bases between. The CDR3 has 15 amino acids. Per germline, CDR1 SGHDT and CDR2 YYEEEE. CDR3 DNA sequence: TGTGCCAGCAGGATTAGGGGGAGAGGGACCTACGAGCAGTACTTC. Protein: CASRIRGRGTYEQYF.

Only a few counts were recorded for this clone. V and J are TRBV11-3 and TRBJ2-1, with D tentatively TRBD1 (6 bases). With 0 bases removed from V and 8 bases from J, the gap between germline ends came to 14 bases. The CDR3 length is 15 residues. Germline V gene lookup returns CDR1 SGHNT and CDR2 YENEEA. CDR3 loop: CASSLEVQGRDEQFF. The CDR3 region has the DNA TGTGCCAGCAGCTTAGAGGTACAGGGACGCGATGAGCAGTTCTTC. The complete variable domain, with remaining parts taken from reference TRBV11-3 and TRBJ2-1, reads EAGVVQSPRYKIIEKKQPVAFWCNPISGHNTLYWYLQNLGQGPELLIRYENEEAVDDSQLPKDRFSAERLKGVDSTLKIQPAELGDSAVYLCASSLEVQGRDEQFFGPGTRLTVL.

This clone was recorded a few times. The rearrangement uses TRBV5-4 and TRBJ1-2; TRBD1 is a possible D gene (5 bases). The CDR3 sequence is 12 residues long. Germline CDR1 is SGHNT and CDR2 is YYREEE (reference sequence). CDR3: CAHSRQGGGYTF. The DNA for the CDR3 is TGTGCTCACTCGCGGCAGGGAGGTGGCTACACCTTC.

CDR3 sequence: CASSQDRGGADETQYF. CDR3 DNA: TGCGCCAGCAGCCAAGATCGAGGGGGGGCGGATGAGACCCAGTACTTC. This chain links TRBV4-3 with TRBJ2-5, with D perhaps matching TRBD2 (7 bases). Germline-derived CDR1 and CDR2 are LGHNA and YSLEER. V was trimmed by 0 bases and J by 5 bases, leaving 16 bases between them. The length of the CDR3 is 16 residues.

This clone was counted once. V usage is TRBV5-1 and J usage is TRBJ2-7; D is ambiguous. This CDR3 spans 14 amino acids. Germline V CDR1 and CDR2: SGHRS, YFSETQ. Trimming took off 0 bases at V and 2 bases at J, with 9 bases between the two ends. CDR3 amino acids: CASSLGQRTYEQYF. For the CDR3, the DNA is TGCGCCAGCAGCTTGGGCCAGAGGACCTACGAGCAGTACTTC.

The chain joins TRBV7-2 to TRBJ2-1, with a tentative D call TRBD2 (6 bases). Trimming removed 0 bases from V and 5 bases from J, with 8 bases in between. The CDR3 is made up of 14 amino acids. CDR1 and CDR2 from the germline V gene are SGHTA and FQGNSA. CDR3 nucleotide sequence: TGTGCCAGCAGCTTAGCGCTAGCGAACAATGAGCAGTTCTTC. This codes for CASSLALANNEQFF. Complete variable domain (other parts from reference TRBV7-2 and TRBJ2-1): GAGVSQSPSNKVTEKGKDVELRCDPISGHTALYWYRQSLGQGLEFLIYFQGNSAPDKSGLPSDRFSAERTGGSVSTLTIQRTQQEDSAVYLCASSLALANNEQFFGPGTRLTVL.

This chain uses TRBV5-1 with TRBJ2-2; 8 positions agree with TRBD1. V dropped 7 bases and J dropped 3; count of bases not matched to a gene: 5. Germline V gene data show CDR1 as SGHRS and CDR2 as YFSETQ. CDR3 length equals 14 residues. The CDR3 loop reads CASSVTGDTGELFF. The CDR3 region has the DNA TGCGCCAGCTCCGTGACAGGGGACACCGGGGAGCTGTTTTTT.

This rearrangement joins TRBV11-2 to TRBJ1-3; the D gene is possibly TRBD1 (6 bases). V shed 6 bases and J shed 4 bases, with 16 bases lying between them. Germline loops: CDR1 SGHAT, CDR2 FQNNGV. CDR3 length equals 15 residues. The CDR3 DNA reads TGTGCCAGCAGTAAGAACAGGGTAGCCGGAAACACCATATATTTT. Encoded protein: CASSKNRVAGNTIYF.

This clone has at least ten counts. The same CDR3 is also encoded by other DNA sequences in this sample. DNA for the CDR3: TGCGCCAGCAGTTTACTAGCGGGCGCGAGCTCCTACAATGAGCAGTTCTTC. This translates into CASSLLAGASSYNEQFF. The genes are TRBV10-1 and TRBJ2-1; 9 bases agree with TRBD2. Germline V lookup: CDR1 WNHNN, CDR2 SYGVQD (reference sequence). This CDR3 is 17 amino acids long. With 5 bases clipped from V and 0 bases from J, the junction kept 8 bases outside the gene matches.

V and J are TRBV10-3 and TRBJ1-4; D not certain. The CDR3 extends over 13 amino acids. V was trimmed by 0 bases and J by 12 bases, leaving 11 bases between them. CDR1 and CDR2 from the germline V gene are ENHRY and SYGVKD. CDR3 amino acids: CAISESGYIELFF. The CDR3 DNA sequence: TGTGCCATCAGTGAGTCGGGTTACATTGAACTGTTTTTT.

The chain uses TRBV15 and TRBJ2-4, with TRBD1 as a possible D gene (6 bases). The CDR3 covers 13 residues. Germline CDR1 reads LNHNV; CDR2 reads YYDKDF (reference sequence). V was shortened by 0 bases and J by 8 bases, with 8 bases between the two germline ends. This CDR3 reads CATSRDQGYIQYF. The CDR3 nucleotides are TGTGCCACCAGCAGAGATCAGGGGTACATTCAGTACTTC.

The genes are TRBV6-6 and TRBJ2-7; 7 positions agree with TRBD2. J lost 9 bases, V lost 4 bases, and 6 bases had no gene match. The CDR3 has 12 residues. Germline V lookup: CDR1 MNHNY, CDR2 SVGAGI (reference sequence). The CDR3 loop reads CASSSSGRGQYF. The CDR3 nucleotides are TGTGCCAGCAGTTCCTCGGGGAGGGGGCAGTACTTC.

The chain employs TRBV7-2 and TRBJ2-7, with D perhaps TRBD1 (6 bases). V was pared by 5 bases and J by 3 bases, with 17 bases between. The CDR3 extends over 15 amino acids. In germline, CDR1 is SGHTA, CDR2 FQGNSA. In DNA form, the CDR3 reads TGTGCCAGCAGCGAAAGGCTCGACAGGAGCTACGAGCAGTACTTC. It translates to CASSERLDRSYEQYF.

In DNA, the CDR3 is TGCGCCAGCAGCCAAGGCTTCCAGGGCTCCTACGAGCAGTACTTC. Amino acid sequence: CASSQGFQGSYEQYF. This chain connects TRBV4-3 to TRBJ2-7, with D possibly matching TRBD1 (5 bases). The V and J ends lost 1 base and 0 bases respectively, with 10 bases between them. The CDR3 loop spans 15 amino acids. Germline V CDR1 and CDR2: LGHNA, YSLEER.

This clone was seen only a few times. The chain has TRBV10-2 and TRBJ1-6; 8 bases fit TRBD1. This CDR3 contains 16 residues. J was trimmed by 8 bases and V by 7 bases; bases with no gene match: 13. Germline values: CDR1 WSHSY, CDR2 SAAADI. The CDR3 DNA sequence: TGCGCCAGCAACCCCAGGACAGGGAAGATTGATTCACCCCTCCACTTT. Amino acids: CASNPRTGKIDSPLHF.